This T cell receptor beta chain was sequenced in a study of vaccination effects on CD4 cells after COVID-19. The study, taken as a whole, reports: Infection-derived and vaccine-derived clones contracted markedly late after vaccination.

Using viral peptide pools, the ViraFEST assay grew out antigen-specific CD4+ T cells prior to sequencing. A roughly ten-day culture period preceded the isolation of CD4+ T cells. PBMC cultures contained some 2.1 million cells per well, approximately 10 IU/ml IL-2 and around 9.6 ug/ml peptides. In the case of this clone: Its antigen is still unknown.

Germline V gives CDR1 GTSNPN, CDR2 SVGIG (reference sequence). With V trimmed by 1 base and J by 2 bases, 7 bases remained unmatched. This CDR3 has 17 residues. The assay was immunoSEQ multiplex PCR, and TCRdb's table has in-frame clones only and misses some. The sample contains approximately 30,000 clones, roughly two thirds of which appear only once. The TCR was taken from a human donor who received a COVID-19 vaccine. Sequencing was performed on CD4+ T cells from PBMCs cultured with HCoV-229E spike peptides, taken before COVID-19 vaccination. The chain uses TRBV30 and TRBJ2-6; 8 nucleotides agree with TRBD1. As DNA, the CDR3 is TGTGCCTGGAGTGCCCACAGGGGGGCGGCTGGGGCCAACGTCCTGACTTTC. It is translated as CAWSAHRGAAGANVLTF.